This TCR beta chain was sequenced for a study of blood T cell repertoires in COVID-19. Overall study context: T cells, B-cell-depleted T cells, or PBMCs supplied cDNA or gDNA.

Trimming cost V 5 bases and J 0 bases; bases outside gene matches: 15. Per germline, CDR1 MNHEY and CDR2 SVGEGT. This CDR3 comprises 19 residues. Authors' methods: Estimation of nucleated cell counts relied on the amplification of reference gene primers. Here immunoSEQ multiplex PCR was the method, and the copy in TCRdb shows in-frame clones only, minus some. That table is the source of V, J and clone size, and D and trimming were worked out from the DNA. The repertoire holds 200,000 to 300,000 clones, with 88% as singletons. This clone appeared a few times. This TCR came from a man between 60 and 70 years old who had recovered from COVID-19. The chain links TRBV6-2 or TRBV6-3 to TRBJ1-5, with 8 bases fitting TRBD1. The specimen sequenced was peripheral blood. The CDR3 DNA reads as TGTGCCAGCAGTACCAAACAGGGGGGCCTCCTTTATAGCAATCAGCCCCAGCATTTT. It encodes CASSTKQGGLLYSNQPQHF.